These T cell receptor beta chains were read from a single sample in a study of shared clonotypes between healthy human individuals. Clones were read by immunoSEQ multiplex PCR, and TCRdb kept only the in-frame ones, dropping some. The data hold about 1.5 million clones, with 95% to 99% observed a single time. The source material was naive CD4+ T cells sorted from blood. These receptors all stem from a man aged 25-40 years in good health. The CDR3 runs from the conserved cysteine through the conserved F or W. Each record gives: clone size, J gene, V gene, D gene, CDR3 protein, CDR3 DNA. The D gene is left open where the match is weak. Size is stated for part of the rows, as once, few or many counts, or as a class when the clone is expanded.

clone_size: once
j_call: TRBJ2-2
v_call: TRBV10-3
d_call: .
cdr3_aa: CATKAETNTGELFF
cdr3_nt: TGTGCCACCAAAGCGGAGACGAACACCGGGGAGCTGTTTTTT

clone_size: .
j_call: TRBJ2-3
v_call: TRBV9
d_call: TRBD2
cdr3_aa: CASSDSGGADTDTQYF
cdr3_nt: TGTGCCAGCAGCGACTCCGGGGGGGCAGACACAGATACGCAGTATTTT

clone_size: .
j_call: TRBJ2-3
v_call: TRBV5-4
d_call: TRBD2
cdr3_aa: CASSQGLAGVLYTQYF
cdr3_nt: TGTGCCAGCAGCCAGGGACTAGCGGGAGTTTTATATACGCAGTATTTT

clone_size: .
j_call: TRBJ2-2
v_call: TRBV28
d_call: TRBD2
cdr3_aa: CASGLGPRRSLADTGELFF
cdr3_nt: TGTGCCAGCGGATTGGGCCCTCGCCGGTCACTAGCGGACACCGGGGAGCTGTTTTTT

clone_size: .
j_call: TRBJ2-5
v_call: TRBV7-9
d_call: .
cdr3_aa: CASSSPKGDYGETQYF
cdr3_nt: TGTGCCAGCAGCTCCCCCAAGGGGGATTACGGAGAGACCCAGTACTTC

clone_size: .
j_call: TRBJ2-7
v_call: TRBV18
d_call: TRBD1
cdr3_aa: CASSPKAGGFYEQYF
cdr3_nt: TGTGCCAGCTCACCCAAGGCAGGGGGCTTTTACGAGCAGTACTTC

clone_size: .
j_call: TRBJ2-2
v_call: TRBV9
d_call: .
cdr3_aa: CASSGYRETGELFF
cdr3_nt: TGTGCCAGCAGCGGATACAGGGAGACCGGGGAGCTGTTTTTT

clone_size: .
j_call: TRBJ1-4
v_call: TRBV5-1
d_call: .
cdr3_aa: CASSQFGGESTNEKLFF
cdr3_nt: TGCGCCAGCTCTCAGTTTGGCGGGGAATCAACTAATGAAAAACTGTTTTTT

clone_size: .
j_call: TRBJ1-4
v_call: TRBV5-1
d_call: TRBD1
cdr3_aa: CASSRRHGQGGNEKLFF
cdr3_nt: TGCGCCAGCAGCCGGAGACATGGACAGGGGGGAAATGAAAAACTGTTTTTT

clone_size: .
j_call: TRBJ2-7
v_call: TRBV6-1
d_call: .
cdr3_aa: CASSLARYEQYF
cdr3_nt: TGTGCCAGCAGCCTAGCAAGGTACGAGCAGTACTTC

clone_size: .
j_call: TRBJ1-3
v_call: TRBV12-5
d_call: .
cdr3_aa: CASAALSGNTIYF
cdr3_nt: TGTGCTAGTGCGGCTCTCTCTGGAAACACCATATATTTT

clone_size: .
j_call: TRBJ1-4
v_call: TRBV6-6
d_call: .
cdr3_aa: CASSAGEKLFF
cdr3_nt: TGTGCCAGCAGTGCCGGTGAAAAACTGTTTTTT

clone_size: .
j_call: TRBJ1-4
v_call: TRBV9
d_call: .
cdr3_aa: CASSVEGSPRREKLFF
cdr3_nt: TGTGCCAGCAGCGTAGAAGGATCGCCCCGCCGTGAAAAACTGTTTTTT